This T cell receptor (beta chain) was identified during a study of T cell repertoires in cytomegalovirus infection. Overall study context: CMV infection and matching HLA type were both indicated by public TCR beta signatures.

A single record per CDR3 protein comes from TCRdb applying MiXCR to the reads. The repertoire consists of more than 400,000 distinct CDR3 sequences, with around a quarter occurring once and the leading ten covering around 13%. The CDR3 is 14 residues long. Trimming left V 1 base short and J 6 bases short, with 14 bases between. Germline V gives CDR1 SQVTM, CDR2 ANQGSEA. Input material: PBMCs. This clonotype originated in a human donor in good health (CMV status not recorded). Some clones in this sample may be carry-over from other donors' samples. The chain couples TRBV29-1 to TRBJ2-3; perhaps TRBD2 as D (6 bases). CDR3: CSVEVGAGGDTQYF. CDR3 nucleotides: TGCAGCGTTGAAGTCGGAGCTGGGGGGGATACGCAGTATTTT.